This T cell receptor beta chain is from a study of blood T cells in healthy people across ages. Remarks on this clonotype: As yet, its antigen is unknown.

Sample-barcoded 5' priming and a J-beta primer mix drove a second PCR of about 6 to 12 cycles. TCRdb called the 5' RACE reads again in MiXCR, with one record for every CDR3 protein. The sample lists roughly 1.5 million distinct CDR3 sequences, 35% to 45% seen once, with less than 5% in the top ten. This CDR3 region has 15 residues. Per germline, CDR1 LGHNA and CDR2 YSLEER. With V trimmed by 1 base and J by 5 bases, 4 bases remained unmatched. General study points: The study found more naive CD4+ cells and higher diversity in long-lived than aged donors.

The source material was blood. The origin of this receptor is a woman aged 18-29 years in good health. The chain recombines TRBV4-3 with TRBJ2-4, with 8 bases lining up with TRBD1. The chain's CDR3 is CASSQVDREENIQYF. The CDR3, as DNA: TGCGCCAGCAGCCAAGTGGACAGGGAGGAAAACATTCAGTACTTC.